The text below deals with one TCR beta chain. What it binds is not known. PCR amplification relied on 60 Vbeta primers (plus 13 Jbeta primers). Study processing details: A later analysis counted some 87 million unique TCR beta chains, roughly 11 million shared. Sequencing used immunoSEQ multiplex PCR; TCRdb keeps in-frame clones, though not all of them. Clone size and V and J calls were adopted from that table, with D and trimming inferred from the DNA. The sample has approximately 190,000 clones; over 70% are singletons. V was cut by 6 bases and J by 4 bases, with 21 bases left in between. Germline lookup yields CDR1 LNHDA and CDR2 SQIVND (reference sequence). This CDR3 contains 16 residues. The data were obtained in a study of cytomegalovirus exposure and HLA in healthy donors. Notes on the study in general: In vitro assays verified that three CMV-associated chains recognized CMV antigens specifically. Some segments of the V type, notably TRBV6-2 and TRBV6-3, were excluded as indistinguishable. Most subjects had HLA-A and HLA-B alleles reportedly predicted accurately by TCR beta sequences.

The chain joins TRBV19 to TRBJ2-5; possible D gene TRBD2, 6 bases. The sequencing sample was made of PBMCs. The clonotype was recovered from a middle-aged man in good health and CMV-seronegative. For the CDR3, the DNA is TGTGCCAGTAGCCCGACCCCGGACCCGGAGGGAGAGACCCAGTACTTC. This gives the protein CASSPTPDPEGETQYF.